This TCR beta chain was recorded in a study of post-analysis software for immune sequencing data. In regard to this clonotype: Its specificity is not known.

Findings and caveats of the study: Among roughly 5 TRBV segments more frequent in patients than controls were TRBV5-6, TRBV5-1 and TRBV20-1.

The TCR beta cDNA libraries carried unique molecular identifiers. TCRdb recomputed calls from the PCR reads with MiXCR, one row per CDR3 protein. The sample shows hundreds of thousands of distinct CDR3 sequences, around 40% of them seen only once. Germline V gene lookup returns CDR1 LGHNA and CDR2 YSLEER. This CDR3 contains 13 residues. V lost 4 bases, J lost 2 bases, and 8 bases lay in between. The sequencing sample was made of blood. The chain couples TRBV4-3 to TRBJ1-2; unclear D gene. The clonotype was recovered from a girl aged 10 to 17 with multiple sclerosis. CDR3 sequence (DNA): TGCGCCAGCAGCCTCAGGATGAACTATGGCTACACCTTC. Translation: CASSLRMNYGYTF.